This T cell receptor beta chain emerged from a study of cytomegalovirus exposure and HLA in healthy donors. Germline CDR1 MNHEY, CDR2 SMNVEV (reference sequence). The length of the CDR3 is 13 residues. After removal of 8 bases from V and 9 bases from J, the junction contained 6 bases not matched to a gene. Points on this clone: Its antigen is undetermined.

General study findings and limits: Some public TCRs appeared in many individuals, while most sequences were rare. Through in vitro validation, a few CMV-associated chains were shown to be specific for CMV antigens. Across donors, sequencing depth was assumed by presence/absence analyses to be roughly uniform.

All donors participated as healthy donors of bone marrow. Use of 60 Vbeta and 13 Jbeta primers characterized the PCR. Only in-frame clones appear in the TCRdb table, and some are missing; sequencing was by immunoSEQ multiplex PCR. The sample data list approximately 27,000 clones. The J gene is TRBJ2-2, the V gene TRBV27, with 10 bases lining up with TRBD2. The receptor's source is a man aged 25-45 years in good health and CMV-seronegative. Specimen: PBMCs. CDR3 DNA sequence: TGTGCCAGCCGACCTAGCGGGAGACGGGAGCTGTTTTTT. Residues: CASRPSGRRELFF.